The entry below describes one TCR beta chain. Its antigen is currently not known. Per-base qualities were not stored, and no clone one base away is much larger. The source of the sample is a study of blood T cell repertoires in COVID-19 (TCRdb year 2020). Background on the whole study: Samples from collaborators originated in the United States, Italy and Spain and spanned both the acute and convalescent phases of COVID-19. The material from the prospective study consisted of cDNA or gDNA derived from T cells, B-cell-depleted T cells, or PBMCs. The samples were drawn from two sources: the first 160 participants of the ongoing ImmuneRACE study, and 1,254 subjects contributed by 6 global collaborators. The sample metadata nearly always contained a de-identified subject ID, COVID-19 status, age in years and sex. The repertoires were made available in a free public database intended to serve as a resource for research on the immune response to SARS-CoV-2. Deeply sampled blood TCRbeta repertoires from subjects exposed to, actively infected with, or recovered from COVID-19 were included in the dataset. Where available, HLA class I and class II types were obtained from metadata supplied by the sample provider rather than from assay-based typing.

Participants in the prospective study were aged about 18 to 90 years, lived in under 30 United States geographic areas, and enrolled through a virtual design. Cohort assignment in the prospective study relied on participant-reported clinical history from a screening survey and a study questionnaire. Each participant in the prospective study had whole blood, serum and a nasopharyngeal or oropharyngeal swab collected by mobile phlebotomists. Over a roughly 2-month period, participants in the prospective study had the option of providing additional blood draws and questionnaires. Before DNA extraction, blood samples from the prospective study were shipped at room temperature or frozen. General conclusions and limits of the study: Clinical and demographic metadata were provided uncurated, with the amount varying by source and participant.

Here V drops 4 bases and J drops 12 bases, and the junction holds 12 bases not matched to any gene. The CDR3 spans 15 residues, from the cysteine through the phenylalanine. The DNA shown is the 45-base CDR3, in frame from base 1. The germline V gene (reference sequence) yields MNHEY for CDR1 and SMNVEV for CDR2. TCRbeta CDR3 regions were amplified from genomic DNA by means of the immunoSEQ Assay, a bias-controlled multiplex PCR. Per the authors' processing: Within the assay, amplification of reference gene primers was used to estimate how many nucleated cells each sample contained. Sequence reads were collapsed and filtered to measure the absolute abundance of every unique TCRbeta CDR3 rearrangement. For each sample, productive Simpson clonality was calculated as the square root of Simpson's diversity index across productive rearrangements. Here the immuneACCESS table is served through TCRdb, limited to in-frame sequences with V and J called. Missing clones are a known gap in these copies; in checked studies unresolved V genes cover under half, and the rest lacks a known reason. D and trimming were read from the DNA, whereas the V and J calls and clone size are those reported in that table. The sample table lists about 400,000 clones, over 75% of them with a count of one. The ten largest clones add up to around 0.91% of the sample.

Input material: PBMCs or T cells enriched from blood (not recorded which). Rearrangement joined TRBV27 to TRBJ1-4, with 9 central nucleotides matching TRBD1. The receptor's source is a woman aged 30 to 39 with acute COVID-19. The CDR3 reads CASSSRDRARGELFF. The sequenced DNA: TGTGCCAGCAGTTCCCGGGACAGGGCCCGGGGGGAACTGTTTTTT.